This is a list of T cell receptor beta chains from one sample in a study of response to subunit inactivated influenza vaccine. TCRdb re-called the RT-PCR reads with MiXCR, one entry per CDR3 protein. In the table there are fewer than 600,000 distinct CDR3 sequences, approximately 6.9% of which are singletons. The sequenced sample was PBMCs from blood, obtained 23 to 25 months after vaccination. These receptors originate from a man aged 50 to 69 who received an inactivated influenza vaccine. Each CDR3 is given with its conserved first and last residue. Each record gives: D gene, clone size, V gene, J gene, CDR3 protein, CDR3 DNA. D genes are given only for firm matches. Clone size is shown for a subset of rows, as once, few, many or a class of expanded clone.

>TRBD2|few|TRBV7-8|TRBJ2-2
CASSLVASGAPGELFF
TGTGCCAGCAGCTTAGTGGCTAGCGGGGCCCCCGGGGAGCTGTTTTTT
>TRBD2|few|TRBV6-1|TRBJ2-2
CASIGLAGVGTGELFF
TGTGCCAGCATCGGACTAGCGGGAGTGGGCACCGGGGAGCTGTTTTTT
>TRBD1|many|TRBV24-1|TRBJ2-5
CATSEGGQGSETQYF
TGTGCCACCAGTGAGGGGGGACAGGGGAGTGAGACCCAGTACTTC
>NA|many|TRBV2|TRBJ2-1
CASSESEFTMSQFF
TGTGCCAGCAGTGAGTCAGAGTTTACAATGAGTCAGTTCTTC
>NA|few|TRBV20-1|TRBJ2-7
CSARVPQASYEQYF
TGCAGTGCTAGGGTCCCACAGGCATCCTACGAGCAGTACTTC
>NA|NA|TRBV12-3/TRBV12-4|TRBJ2-7
CASSRTWSEQYF
TGTGCCAGCAGCCGGACTTGGTCGGAGCAGTACTTC
>TRBD1|many|TRBV24-1|TRBJ2-1
CATSDPNLGQGNNEQFF
TGTGCCACCAGTGATCCCAATCTGGGACAGGGGAACAATGAGCAGTTCTTC
>TRBD2|many|TRBV4-3|TRBJ2-5
CASSQDRASGGFGTQYF
TGCGCCAGCAGCCAAGATCGGGCTAGCGGGGGTTTTGGGACCCAGTACTTC
>NA|few|TRBV6-6|TRBJ2-1
CACDYDNEQFF
TGTGCCTGTGACTACGACAATGAGCAGTTCTTC
>NA|NA|TRBV14|TRBJ2-7
CASSQARLKYF
TGTGCCAGCAGCCAAGCGAGGCTGAAGTACTTC
>TRBD2|many|TRBV5-1|TRBJ2-1
CASRVPLAGGGNEQFF
TGCGCCAGCAGGGTACCCCTAGCGGGAGGAGGCAATGAGCAGTTCTTC
>NA|many|TRBV7-2|TRBJ2-3
CASSLAGGFTDTQYF
TGTGCCAGCAGCTTGGCAGGCGGTTTCACAGATACGCAGTATTTT
>NA|many|TRBV5-1|TRBJ2-1
CASRQGTPNEQFF
TGCGCCAGCAGACAGGGTACACCGAATGAGCAGTTCTTC
>TRBD2|few|TRBV7-6|TRBJ2-7
CASSLTASGPYEQYF
TGTGCCAGCAGCCTAACGGCTAGCGGTCCCTACGAGCAGTACTTC
>NA|few|TRBV4-3|TRBJ2-1
CASSQVRRLALGYNEQFF
TGCGCCAGCAGCCAAGTGAGACGGCTAGCACTTGGCTACAATGAGCAGTTCTTC
>TRBD2|NA|TRBV7-9|TRBJ2-7
CASSLGLAADTYEQYF
TGTGCCAGCAGCTTAGGACTAGCGGCCGACACCTACGAGCAGTACTTC
>TRBD2|NA|TRBV14|TRBJ2-3
CASSQDRPSGGPNSTDTQYF
TGTGCCAGCAGCCAAGATAGGCCTAGCGGGGGGCCAAATAGCACAGATACGCAGTATTTT
>NA|few|TRBV6-1|TRBJ2-2
CASSGQGGGTGELFF
TGTGCCAGCAGTGGACAGGGAGGGGGCACCGGGGAGCTGTTTTTT
>TRBD2|many|TRBV20-1|TRBJ2-1
CSATTGGGWSSYNEQFF
TGCAGTGCCACAACCGGGGGGGGTTGGAGCTCCTACAATGAGCAGTTCTTC
>NA|many|TRBV6-5|TRBJ1-5
CASSLHGRGNQPQHF
TGTGCCAGCAGTTTACACGGACGGGGCAATCAGCCCCAGCATTTT
>NA|many|TRBV20-1|TRBJ1-1
CSARLGHQNTEAFF
TGCAGTGCTAGGCTCGGACACCAGAACACTGAAGCTTTCTTT
>NA|few|TRBV4-3|TRBJ2-2
CASSQEHTRVGELFF
TGCGCCAGCAGCCAAGAGCATACCAGGGTTGGGGAGCTGTTTTTT
>TRBD1|NA|TRBV6-5|TRBJ1-5
CASSASTGLGQPQHF
TGTGCCAGCAGTGCCTCGACAGGGTTAGGTCAGCCCCAGCATTTT
>NA|many|TRBV29-1|TRBJ2-5
CSVGYRETQYF
TGCAGCGTTGGCTACCGAGAGACCCAGTACTTC
>TRBD1|NA|TRBV7-2|TRBJ2-7
CASSLKGQGGEQYF
TGTGCCAGCAGCTTAAAGGGACAGGGTGGAGAGCAGTACTTC
>NA|many|TRBV5-1|TRBJ2-2
CASSLAGINTGELFF
TGCGCCAGCAGCTTGGCCGGGATAAACACCGGGGAGCTGTTTTTT
>TRBD1|few|TRBV7-8|TRBJ2-3
CASSLGAGGLDTQYF
TGTGCCAGCAGCTTAGGGGCAGGGGGCTTAGATACGCAGTATTTT
>TRBD1|many|TRBV12-3/TRBV12-4|TRBJ1-1
CASSQGARGTEAFF
TGTGCCAGCAGCCAGGGGGCTCGCGGCACTGAAGCTTTCTTT
>NA|many|TRBV5-1|TRBJ2-1
CASGTGSSYNEQFF
TGCGCCAGCGGCACGGGGAGCTCCTACAATGAGCAGTTCTTC
>NA|NA|TRBV20-1|TRBJ1-5
CSAPMWSRVNSNQPQHF
TGCAGTGCTCCCATGTGGTCCAGGGTAAATAGCAATCAGCCCCAGCATTTT
>TRBD2|few|TRBV3-1|TRBJ2-7
CASSPSSSGEGEQYF
TGTGCCAGCAGTCCCTCGTCGAGCGGGGAGGGGGAGCAGTACTTC
>TRBD1|many|TRBV25-1|TRBJ2-7
CASSEGTDPYEQYF
TGTGCCAGCAGTGAAGGGACAGACCCCTACGAGCAGTACTTC
>NA|few|TRBV7-2|TRBJ2-1
CASMRGGNEQFF
TGTGCCAGCATGAGGGGAGGCAATGAGCAGTTCTTC
>NA|NA|TRBV3-1|TRBJ2-5
CASSFRLGETQYF
TGTGCCAGCAGCTTCCGACTAGGAGAGACCCAGTACTTC
>TRBD2|many|TRBV10-3|TRBJ2-1
CAISVVGGGANEQFF
TGTGCCATCAGTGTGGTTGGGGGAGGGGCCAATGAGCAGTTCTTC
>TRBD2|many|TRBV7-9|TRBJ2-1
CASSSSVGLANNEQFF
TGTGCCAGCAGCTCATCGGTGGGACTAGCAAACAATGAGCAGTTCTTC
>NA|NA|TRBV5-6|TRBJ1-2
CASSFLEGYTF
TGTGCCAGCAGCTTCCTGGAGGGCTACACCTTC
>NA|many|TRBV12-3/TRBV12-4|TRBJ2-7
CASSEGRSSYEQYF
TGTGCCAGCAGCGAGGGGAGGAGCTCCTACGAGCAGTACTTC
>TRBD1|many|TRBV6-4|TRBJ2-2
CASSSGTGGTGELFF
TGTGCCAGCAGTTCCGGGACAGGGGGGACCGGGGAGCTGTTTTTT
>TRBD2|once|TRBV7-2|TRBJ2-7
CASSFLAGVSYEQYF
TGTGCCAGCAGCTTCCTAGCGGGAGTATCCTACGAGCAGTACTTC
>TRBD1|NA|TRBV7-9|TRBJ1-1
CASSTYLQGRGTEAFF
TGTGCCAGCAGCACATACCTACAGGGGAGAGGGACTGAAGCTTTCTTT
>NA|NA|TRBV6-6|TRBJ1-1
CASISWDTEAFF
TGTGCCAGCATTTCGTGGGACACTGAAGCTTTCTTT
>NA|few|TRBV20-1|TRBJ2-3
CSARRQGGRADTQYF
TGCAGTGCTAGACGTCAAGGGGGGAGGGCAGATACGCAGTATTTT
>NA|many|TRBV9|TRBJ1-1
CASSVGTDWVNTEAFF
TGTGCCAGCAGCGTAGGAACGGACTGGGTGAACACTGAAGCTTTCTTT
>TRBD2|many|TRBV4-2|TRBJ2-4
CASSPSAGALAKNIQYF
TGTGCCAGCAGCCCCTCGGCGGGAGCTTTAGCCAAAAACATTCAGTACTTC
>NA|NA|TRBV6-2/TRBV6-3|TRBJ2-3
CASSSGTHTDTQYF
TGTGCCAGCAGTTCCGGGACCCACACAGATACGCAGTATTTT
>NA|NA|TRBV5-1|TRBJ2-3
CASSSGGGTDTQYF
TGCGCCAGCAGCTCAGGGGGGGGGACAGATACGCAGTATTTT
>TRBD1|NA|TRBV18|TRBJ2-2
CASSPARTGGTGELFF
TGTGCCAGCTCCCCCGCCCGGACAGGCGGCACCGGGGAGCTGTTTTTT
>NA|NA|TRBV6-2/TRBV6-3|TRBJ1-2
CASSYLVGYTF
TGTGCCAGCAGTTACCTAGTTGGCTACACCTTC
>TRBD1|few|TRBV10-2|TRBJ1-2
CASSDWSGGLRNYGYTF
TGCGCCAGCAGTGACTGGTCAGGGGGCCTTCGGAACTATGGCTACACCTTC